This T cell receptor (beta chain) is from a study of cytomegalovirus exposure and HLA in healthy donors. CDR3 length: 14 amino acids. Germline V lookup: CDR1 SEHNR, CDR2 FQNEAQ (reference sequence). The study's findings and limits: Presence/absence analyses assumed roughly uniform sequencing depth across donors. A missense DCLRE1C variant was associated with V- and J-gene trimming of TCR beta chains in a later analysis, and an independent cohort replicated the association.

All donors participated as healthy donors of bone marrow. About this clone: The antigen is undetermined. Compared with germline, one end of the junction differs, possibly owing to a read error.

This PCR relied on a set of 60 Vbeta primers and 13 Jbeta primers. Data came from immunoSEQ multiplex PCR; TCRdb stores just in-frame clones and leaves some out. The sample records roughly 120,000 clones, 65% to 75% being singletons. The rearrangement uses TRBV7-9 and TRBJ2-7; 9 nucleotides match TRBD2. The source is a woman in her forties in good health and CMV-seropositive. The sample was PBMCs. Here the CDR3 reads CSSSLRGGAYEQYF. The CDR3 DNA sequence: TGTTCCAGCAGCTTGCGGGGGGGGGCCTACGAGCAGTACTTC.